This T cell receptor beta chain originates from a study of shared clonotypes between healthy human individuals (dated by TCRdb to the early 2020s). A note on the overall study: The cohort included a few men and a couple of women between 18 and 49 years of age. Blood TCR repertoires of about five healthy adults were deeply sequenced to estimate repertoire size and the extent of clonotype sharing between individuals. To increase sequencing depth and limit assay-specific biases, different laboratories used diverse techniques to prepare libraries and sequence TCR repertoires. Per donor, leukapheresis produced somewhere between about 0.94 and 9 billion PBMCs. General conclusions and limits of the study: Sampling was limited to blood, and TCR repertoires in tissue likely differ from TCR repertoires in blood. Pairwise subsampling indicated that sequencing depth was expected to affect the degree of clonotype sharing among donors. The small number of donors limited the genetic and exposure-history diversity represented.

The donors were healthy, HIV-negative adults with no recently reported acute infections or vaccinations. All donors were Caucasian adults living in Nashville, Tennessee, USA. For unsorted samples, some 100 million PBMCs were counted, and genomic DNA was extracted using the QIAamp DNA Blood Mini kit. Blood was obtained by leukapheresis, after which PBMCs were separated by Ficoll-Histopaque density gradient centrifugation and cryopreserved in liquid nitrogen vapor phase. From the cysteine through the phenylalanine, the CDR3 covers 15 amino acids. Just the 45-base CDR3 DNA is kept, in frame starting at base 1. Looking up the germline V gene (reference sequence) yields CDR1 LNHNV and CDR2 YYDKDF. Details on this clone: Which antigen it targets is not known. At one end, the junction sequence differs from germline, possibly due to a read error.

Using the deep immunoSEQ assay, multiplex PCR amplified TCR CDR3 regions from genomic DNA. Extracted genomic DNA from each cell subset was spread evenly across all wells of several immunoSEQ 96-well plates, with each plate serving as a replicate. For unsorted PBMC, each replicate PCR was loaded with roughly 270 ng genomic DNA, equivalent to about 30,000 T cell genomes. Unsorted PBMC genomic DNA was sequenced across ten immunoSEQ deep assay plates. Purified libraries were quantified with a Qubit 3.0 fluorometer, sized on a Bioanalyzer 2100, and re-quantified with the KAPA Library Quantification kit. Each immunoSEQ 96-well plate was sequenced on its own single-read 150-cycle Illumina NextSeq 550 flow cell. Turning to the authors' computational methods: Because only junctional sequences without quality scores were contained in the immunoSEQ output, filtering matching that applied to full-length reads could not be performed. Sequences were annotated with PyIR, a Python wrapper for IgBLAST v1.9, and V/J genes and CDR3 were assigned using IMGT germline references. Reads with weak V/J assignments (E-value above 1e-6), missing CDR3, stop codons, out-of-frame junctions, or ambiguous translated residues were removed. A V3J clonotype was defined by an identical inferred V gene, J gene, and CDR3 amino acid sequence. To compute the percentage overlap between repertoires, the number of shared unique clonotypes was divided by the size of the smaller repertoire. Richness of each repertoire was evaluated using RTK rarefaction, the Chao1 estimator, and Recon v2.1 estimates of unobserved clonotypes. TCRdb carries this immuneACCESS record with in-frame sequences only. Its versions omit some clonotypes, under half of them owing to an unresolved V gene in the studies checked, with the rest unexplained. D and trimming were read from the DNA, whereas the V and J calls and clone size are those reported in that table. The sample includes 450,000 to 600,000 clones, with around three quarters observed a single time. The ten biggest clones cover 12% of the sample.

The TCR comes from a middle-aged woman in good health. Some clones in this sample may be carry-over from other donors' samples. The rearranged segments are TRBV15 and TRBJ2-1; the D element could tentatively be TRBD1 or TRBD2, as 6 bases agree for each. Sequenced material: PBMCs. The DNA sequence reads TGTGCCACCAGCAACCTACCCAGGGGATCGGGACTCAGGGTCTTC. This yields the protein CATSNLPRGSGLRVF.